This entry describes one T cell receptor beta chain. The source of the sample is a study of blood T cell repertoires in COVID-19. Clones were read by immunoSEQ multiplex PCR, and TCRdb kept only the in-frame ones, dropping some. This table holds under 300,000 clones, roughly nine tenths found once. Trimming stripped 4 bases from V and 3 bases from J, with 14 bases between. CDR3 length: 14 residues. Germline CDR1 is SGHRS and CDR2 is YFSETQ. The rearrangement links TRBV5-1 to TRBJ2-7; D uncertain. Sequencing was carried out using peripheral blood. This receptor was taken from a man aged 55 to 69 with acute or convalescent COVID-19. CDR3 DNA sequence: TGCGCCAGCAGCAGTTCCCCGGCGGACTACGAGCAGTACTTC. This sequence encodes CASSSSPADYEQYF.